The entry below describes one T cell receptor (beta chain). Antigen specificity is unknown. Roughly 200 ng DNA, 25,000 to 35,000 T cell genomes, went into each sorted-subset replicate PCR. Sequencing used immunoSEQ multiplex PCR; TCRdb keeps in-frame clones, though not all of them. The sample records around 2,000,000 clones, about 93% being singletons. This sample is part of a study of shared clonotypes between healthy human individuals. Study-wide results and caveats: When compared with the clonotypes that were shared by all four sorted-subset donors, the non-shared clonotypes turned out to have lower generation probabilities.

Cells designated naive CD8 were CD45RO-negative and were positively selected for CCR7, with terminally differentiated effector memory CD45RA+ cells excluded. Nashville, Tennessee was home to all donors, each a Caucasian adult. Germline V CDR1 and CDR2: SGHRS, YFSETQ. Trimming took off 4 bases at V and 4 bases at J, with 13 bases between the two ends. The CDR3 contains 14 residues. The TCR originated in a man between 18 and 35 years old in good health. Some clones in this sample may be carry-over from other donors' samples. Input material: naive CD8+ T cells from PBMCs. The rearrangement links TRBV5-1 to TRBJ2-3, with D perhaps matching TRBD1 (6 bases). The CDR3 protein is CASSLRQAADTQYF. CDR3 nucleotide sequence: TGCGCCAGCAGCCTCCGACAGGCAGCAGATACGCAGTATTTT.